This T cell receptor (beta chain) was profiled in a study of cytomegalovirus exposure and HLA in healthy donors. Of note for this clone: The antigen is unknown.

Study-level findings and limits: Another analysis was done later, and it associated 17,000 or so TCR beta sequences with HLA alleles at 0.05 false discovery rate. CMV antigen specificity was confirmed in vitro for three CMV-associated chains. Solely CMV serostatus was available to characterize immune exposure.

Primers for the PCR totalled 60 Vbeta and 13 Jbeta. The table came from immunoSEQ multiplex PCR; TCRdb's copy has only in-frame clones and leaves some out. This sample has some 120,000 clones; roughly four fifths occur once, and the top ten carry more than 1.4%. Germline loops: CDR1 LGHNA, CDR2 YSLEER. Trimming removed 3 bases at V and 12 bases at J, with 15 bases between. The CDR3 totals 13 residues. This rearrangement joins TRBV4-3 to TRBJ2-1, with D possibly matching TRBD2 (5 bases). The sample consisted of PBMCs. The origin of this receptor is a woman aged 18 to 35 in good health and CMV-seronegative. CDR3 in DNA: TGCGCCAGCAGCCAGGAGGATGCGGCTGGGCAGTTCTTC. This sequence encodes CASSQEDAAGQFF.